These 26 T cell receptor beta chains were sequenced from one sample in a study of cytomegalovirus exposure and HLA in healthy donors. Assay used: immunoSEQ multiplex PCR; TCRdb lists only in-frame clones, some missing. The table includes fewer than 200,000 clones, 85% detected once. Sequenced sample: PBMCs. These receptors were collected from a man between 18 and 35 years old in good health and CMV-seropositive.

The V and J genes are TRBV27 and TRBJ2-7; D uncertain. Trimming cost V 4 bases and J 0 bases, with 4 bases left between them. There are 12 residues in the CDR3. Germline CDR1 is MNHEY and CDR2 is SMNVEV (reference sequence). CDR3 nucleotide sequence: TGTGCCAGCAGTTCGAGCTCCTACGAGCAGTACTTC. Residues: CASSSSSYEQYF.

The chain couples TRBV11-3 to TRBJ2-3, with TRBD2 matching over 8 bases. This CDR3 is built from 17 residues. Germline CDR1 SGHNT, CDR2 YENEEA. V lost 5 bases to trimming and J lost 7 bases; unmatched junction nucleotides: 17. This CDR3 reads CASSIRDGGGIINTQYF. The CDR3 nucleotides are TGTGCCAGCAGCATCCGAGATGGCGGGGGGATTATAAATACGCAGTATTTT.

This clone was found many times. The chain is built from TRBV19 and TRBJ1-5; D unresolved. Germline V CDR1 and CDR2: LNHDA, SQIVND (reference sequence). Trimming took 4 bases from V and 5 from J, leaving 18 bases between them. There are 16 residues in the CDR3. The CDR3 DNA reads as TGTGCCAGTAGTACACATCAGACTAGTATGGATCAGCCCCAGCATTTT. Protein product: CASSTHQTSMDQPQHF.

The chain links TRBV28 to TRBJ1-2, with D tentatively TRBD1 (5 bases). The CDR3 is made up of 13 amino acids. V lost 6 bases, J lost 0 bases, and 8 bases lay in between. Germline CDR1 and CDR2: MDHEN and SYDVKM. CDR3 region: CASRAQANYGYTF. The DNA for the CDR3 is TGTGCCAGCAGGGCACAGGCTAACTATGGCTACACCTTC.

The chain links TRBV19 to TRBJ2-7; the match to TRBD2 covers 9 bases. V shed 5 bases and J 2 bases; nucleotides not matched to a gene: 7. The CDR3 runs to 15 residues. Looked up from germline, CDR1 is LNHDA and CDR2 is SQIVND (reference sequence). The CDR3 DNA reads TGTGCCAGTAGTCAAGGGGCTAGCGGGGCCTACGAGCAGTACTTC. Its protein is CASSQGASGAYEQYF.

J is TRBJ1-3 and V is TRBV18; D is perhaps TRBD1 (6 bases). V was clipped by 2 bases and J by 0 bases, with 11 bases between them. This CDR3 region has 16 residues. CDR1 and CDR2 from the germline V gene are KGHSH and LQKENI. CDR3 DNA sequence: TGTGCCAGCTCACCAAGGGACACCAGCTCTGGAAACACCATATATTTT. Translated, it gives CASSPRDTSSGNTIYF.

V gene TRBV28 combines with J gene TRBJ2-7; D is unresolved. Germline CDR1 is MDHEN and CDR2 is SYDVKM. This CDR3 has 15 amino acids. The V end was cut by 2 bases, the J end by 3 bases, with 14 bases between. The CDR3 DNA is TGTGCCAGCAGTTTAGCAGGTTCTTTTATCTACGAGCAGTACTTC. It encodes CASSLAGSFIYEQYF.

The V and J genes are TRBV12-2 and TRBJ2-1; the table's D call, TRBD1, has no DNA check behind it. TRBV12-2 is described as a pseudogene. The CDR3 length is 17 residues. CDR3 sequence reads: CASRLAETGSSYNEQFF. The CDR3 region has the DNA TGTGCAAGTCGCTTAGCGGAAACAGGGAGCTCCTACAATGAGCAGTTCTTC.

This clone appeared a single time. The V gene is TRBV6-4, the J gene TRBJ2-1; D perhaps matches TRBD1 (6 bases). The CDR3 runs to 14 residues. Per germline, CDR1 MRHNA and CDR2 SNTAGT. V was shortened by 3 bases and J by 7 bases, with 13 bases between the two germline ends. The CDR3 region is CASSEQQGRNEQFF. The CDR3 DNA follows: TGTGCCAGCAGTGAACAACAGGGTCGAAATGAGCAGTTCTTC.

This sequence joins TRBV28 and TRBJ1-1; a possible D gene is TRBD1 (6 bases). Germline-derived CDR1 and CDR2 are MDHEN and SYDVKM. The CDR3 totals 15 residues. Trimming removed 5 bases at V and 5 bases at J, with 18 bases between. CDR3 protein: CASSPPGVSGTEAFF. In nucleotides, the CDR3 is TGTGCCAGCAGTCCTCCAGGGGTGTCAGGGACTGAAGCTTTCTTT.

The V and J genes are TRBV30 and TRBJ2-1; 8 nucleotides match TRBD2. The CDR3 is 13 residues long. Germline assignment: CDR1 GTSNPN and CDR2 SVGIG (reference sequence). The trim removed 3 bases at V and 7 bases at J, leaving 5 bases unmatched. The CDR3 region is CAWSGGAGNEQFF. CDR3 in DNA: TGTGCCTGGAGCGGGGGGGCTGGAAATGAGCAGTTCTTC.

The chain employs TRBV29-1 and TRBJ2-7; a possible D gene is TRBD1 (5 bases). This CDR3 has 13 amino acids. CDR1 and CDR2 (germline): SQVTM, ANQGSEA. V was clipped by 5 bases and J by 0 bases, with 11 bases between them. Here the CDR3 DNA reads TGCAGCGTTAAGGGGCGCTTCTCCTACGAGCAGTACTTC. Its translation: CSVKGRFSYEQYF.

V usage is TRBV30 and J usage is TRBJ1-5; 7 bases line up with TRBD1. Germline assignment: CDR1 GTSNPN and CDR2 SVGIG (reference sequence). V lost 0 bases to trimming and J lost 7 bases; unmatched junction nucleotides: 3. CDR3 size: 13 residues. The CDR3 DNA reads TGTGCCTGGAGTGTAGACAGGGAGCAGCCCCAGCATTTT. Encoded protein: CAWSVDREQPQHF.

This clone was recorded once. The gene calls are TRBV7-2 and TRBJ2-3, with TRBD2 matching 10 bases. Germline CDR1 reads SGHTA; CDR2 reads FQGNSA. V shed 5 bases, J shed 0 bases, and the junction held 8 bases outside the gene matches. The CDR3 sequence is 17 residues long. The CDR3 is CASSDRLAGLSTDTQYF. CDR3 nucleotide sequence: TGTGCCAGCAGCGACCGACTAGCGGGCCTTAGCACAGATACGCAGTATTTT.

The CDR3 nucleotides are TGTGCCAGCAGCTTTCAGGGGATCAATCAGCCCCAGCATTTT. The encoded protein is CASSFQGINQPQHF. This chain links TRBV7-2 with TRBJ1-5; possibly TRBD1 for D (6 bases). The germline V gene has CDR1 SGHTA and CDR2 FQGNSA. V gave up 3 bases and J gave up 3 bases, with 9 bases separating them. The CDR3 spans 14 residues.

In its sample, this clone was seen once. The rearrangement joins TRBV20-1 to TRBJ1-1; the D is unclear. Germline V CDR1 and CDR2: DFQATT, SNEGSKA (reference sequence). V was trimmed by 6 bases and J by 2 bases, leaving 7 bases between them. The CDR3 sequence is 11 residues long. In DNA form, the CDR3 reads TGCAGTGCCCCATTCAACACTGAAGCTTTCTTT. It encodes CSAPFNTEAFF.

The chain uses TRBV7-2 and TRBJ1-1; no definite D call. V lost 4 bases to trimming and J lost 4 bases, with 10 bases between them. CDR1 SGHTA and CDR2 FQGNSA come from the germline V gene. The CDR3 extends over 13 amino acids. As DNA, the CDR3 is TGTGCCAGCAGCTCCCCACGCAGCACTGAAGCTTTCTTT. Translated: CASSSPRSTEAFF.

The chain recombines TRBV25-1 with TRBJ2-7; D is perhaps TRBD1 (5 bases). The CDR3 sequence is 13 residues long. Germline V lookup: CDR1 MGHDK, CDR2 SYGVNS. The germline V and J ends were trimmed by 8 bases and 5 bases, with 16 bases remaining between them. The CDR3, as DNA: TGTGCCAGCGGCCTAGGGGCTGGCAACGAGCAGTACTTC. It is translated as CASGLGAGNEQYF.

This chain links TRBV11-1 with TRBJ2-3; maybe TRBD2 (6 bases). The CDR3 has 14 amino acids. Germline CDR1 SGHAT, CDR2 FQDESV (reference sequence). Trimming pared 3 bases from V and 4 bases from J, leaving 11 bases between. The CDR3 reads CASSLGREADTQYF. The CDR3 DNA reads TGTGCCAGCAGCTTGGGTAGGGAGGCAGATACGCAGTATTTT. The full variable domain, completed using reference TRBV11-1 and TRBJ2-3, is EAEVAQSPRYKITEKSQAVAFWCDPISGHATLYWYRQILGQGPELLVQFQDESVVDDSQLPKDRFSAERLKGVDSTLKIQPAELGDSAMYLCASSLGREADTQYFGPGTRLTVL.

This clone was seen a few times. The chain is built from TRBV6-5 and TRBJ1-1, with 7 bases that match TRBD1. This CDR3 has 14 residues. The J segment lost 1 base and the V segment lost 6 bases, leaving 5 bases of the junction unmatched. Per the germline V gene, CDR1 is MNHEY and CDR2 is SVGAGI. The CDR3 is CASSHRTGNTEAFF. DNA of the CDR3: TGTGCCAGCAGCCACCGGACAGGGAACACTGAAGCTTTCTTT.

This clone was counted a few times. Other DNA sequences within the sample encode an identical CDR3. The rearrangement joins TRBV27 to TRBJ2-7, with 11 bases that match TRBD1. The ends lost 3 bases at V and 5 bases at J; junction bases unmatched: 3. Germline lookup yields CDR1 MNHEY and CDR2 SMNVEV (reference sequence). The CDR3 is 14 residues long. The CDR3 here is CASSLGTGGNEQYF. For the CDR3, the DNA is TGTGCCAGCAGTTTGGGGACAGGGGGAAACGAGCAGTACTTC.

The CDR3 loop reads CASIRDRGTYEQYF. Here the CDR3 DNA reads TGTGCCAGCATCCGGGACAGGGGAACCTACGAGCAGTACTTC. V and J are TRBV6-6 and TRBJ2-7; TRBD1 matches 10 bases. CDR1 and CDR2 from the germline V gene are MNHNY and SVGAGI (reference sequence). With V trimmed by 7 bases and J by 2 bases, 5 bases remained unmatched. The CDR3 is made up of 14 amino acids.

The rearrangement joins TRBV19 to TRBJ2-3; 12 bases fit TRBD2. CDR3 length: 17 amino acids. Germline values: CDR1 LNHDA, CDR2 SQIVND (reference sequence). J gave up 3 bases and V 6 bases, and 10 bases lay outside the gene matches. The CDR3 DNA reads as TGTGCCAGTAGCCCTAGCGGGGGGGCCGGCCGAACAGATACGCAGTATTTT. Translation gives CASSPSGGAGRTDTQYF.

The CDR3 DNA reads TGTGCCAGCAGTTACGGGCAAGACTATGGCTACACCTTC. This encodes CASSYGQDYGYTF. The gene calls are TRBV6-5 and TRBJ1-2, with unresolved D. Germline loops: CDR1 MNHEY, CDR2 SVGAGI. This CDR3 spans 13 amino acids. V was shortened by 2 bases and J by 3 bases, with 7 bases between the two germline ends.

V usage is TRBV4-1 and J usage is TRBJ1-4; 7 positions agree with TRBD1. V was clipped by 0 bases and J by 8 bases; unmatched bases: 12. Germline assignment: CDR1 MGHRA and CDR2 YSYEKL. The CDR3 has 17 residues. The DNA for the CDR3 is TGCGCCAGCAGCCAAGATGATCAGGGGGTTCTGGGGGAAAAACTGTTTTTT. Its translation is CASSQDDQGVLGEKLFF.

The chain is built from TRBV7-9 and TRBJ1-2; the D is unclear. V was trimmed by 5 bases and J by 3 bases, leaving 7 bases between them. Germline CDR1 and CDR2: SEHNR and FQNEAQ (reference sequence). The CDR3 loop spans 12 amino acids. The CDR3 sequence: CASSPLYYGYTF. DNA of the CDR3: TGTGCCAGCAGCCCCTTATACTATGGCTACACCTTC.